The clone carrying this TCR beta chain came up a few times. Its antigen is undetermined. RNA was isolated and reverse transcribed to cDNA, the sequencing template. Generated by immunoSEQ multiplex PCR, the TCRdb table keeps only in-frame clones and is missing some. This table has 95,000 to 110,000 clones, roughly 84% appearing once. The sample is drawn from a study of CD8+ T cells in alopecia areata. As for the study in general: Treated patients were given 5 to 10 mg oral tofacitinib twice daily. Study observations and caveats: The study found that many expanded lesional clones persisted in scalp and blood during tofacitinib. For lesional scalp, especially alopecia totalis/universalis, clonality was higher than in normal scalp.

Treatment in this sample: oral pan-JAK inhibitor, 5-10 mg twice daily. Sequences were derived from CD8+ T cells sorted from blood, sampled at week 24, from a patient treated with tofacitinib. This receptor was identified in a human donor with alopecia areata.

CDR3 bases: TGTGCCTGGAGCCTCCTTGGGACTAGCGGGAACCAAGAGACCCAGTACTTC. Protein sequence: CAWSLLGTSGNQETQYF. The V call is TRBV30, the J call TRBJ2-5, with 13 bases matching TRBD2. This CDR3 contains 17 residues. Per germline, CDR1 GTSNPN and CDR2 SVGIG (reference sequence). The V and J ends lost 3 bases and 0 bases, in that order; junction bases with no gene match: 7.